These 10 T cell receptor beta chains share one sample of origin, sequenced in a study of OX40 agonist ivuxolimab in advanced cancers. Library construction relied on the immunoSEQ multiplex PCR assay. Imported from immuneACCESS, the table was reduced by TCRdb to in-frame sequences with V and J called. These copies leave out some clones; in studies compared against another copy, an unresolved V gene accounts for under half, and the cause of the remainder is not known. This sample lists about 71,000 clones; less than 90% were detected once. Together, the top ten hold around 0.73% of the sample. The sequencing here drew on CD4+ or CD8+ T cells sorted from blood, taken in a trial of the OX40 agonist ivuxolimab. The source is an adult with an advanced solid tumor such as melanoma, head and neck, liver or kidney cancer.

The rearrangement uses TRBV11-2 and TRBJ2-3; 9 positions match TRBD2. V lost 6 bases, J lost 2 bases, and 6 bases stayed unmatched. This CDR3 is 15 amino acids long. The germline CDR1 and CDR2 sequences are SGHAT and FQNNGV. DNA of the CDR3: TGTGCCAGCAGAGAGCGGGGGGCCTACACAGATACGCAGTATTTT. Amino acids: CASRERGAYTDTQYF.

This chain connects TRBV7-8 to TRBJ2-6; weak D call: TRBD1 (5 bases). Germline CDR1 is SGHVS and CDR2 is FQNEAQ. The CDR3 has 15 residues. V lost 3 bases and J lost 2, with 8 bases in between. As DNA, the CDR3 is TGTGCCAGCAGCTTCAGGGTTGCTGGGGCCAACGTCCTGACTTTC. Translating it yields CASSFRVAGANVLTF.

This rearrangement joins TRBV2 to TRBJ2-2; no clear D gene. The CDR3 consists of 12 residues. Germline V gives CDR1 SNHLY, CDR2 FYNNEI. Deletions cut 4 bases from V and 5 bases from J, with 5 bases between. CDR3 loop: CASSVGTGELFF. As DNA, the CDR3 is TGTGCCAGCAGTGTAGGAACCGGGGAGCTGTTTTTT.

CDR3 region: CASSFFGGPITDTQYF. CDR3 in DNA: TGTGCCAGCAGCTTTTTCGGGGGCCCGATTACAGATACGCAGTATTTT. This chain joins TRBV7-8 and TRBJ2-3; D may match TRBD1 or TRBD2 (6 bases each). The CDR3 runs 16 residues. CDR1 is SGHVS, CDR2 FQNEAQ, per germline. Trimming took off 3 bases at V and 3 bases at J, with 16 bases between the two ends.

The chain uses TRBV5-6 and TRBJ2-7, with 7 bases identical to TRBD2. V shed 2 bases and J 3 bases; nucleotides not matched to a gene: 11. The CDR3 runs to 16 residues. CDR1 is SGHDT and CDR2 is YYEEEE in the germline V gene. CDR3 protein: CASSFYSGHIHYEQYF. The CDR3 region has the DNA TGTGCCAGCAGCTTTTATAGCGGGCATATCCACTACGAGCAGTACTTC. The variable domain in full, with the rest retrieved from reference TRBV5-6 and TRBJ2-7, is DAGVTQSPTHLIKTRGQQVTLRCSPKSGHDTVSWYQQALGQGPQFIFQYYEEEERQRGNFPDRFSGHQFPNYSSELNVNALLLGDSALYLCASSFYSGHIHYEQYFGPGTRLTVT.

The chain has TRBV27 and TRBJ1-2; 8 positions match TRBD1. There are 16 residues in the CDR3. Trimming removed 3 bases from V and 5 bases from J; junction bases left unmatched: 11. In germline, CDR1 is MNHEY, CDR2 SMNVEV (reference sequence). CDR3 nucleotide sequence: TGTGCCAGCAGTTTCCGCCAGGGGGCAGGTGTTTATGGCTACACCTTC. It yields the protein CASSFRQGAGVYGYTF.

V gene TRBV14 combines with J gene TRBJ1-1; the D gene is possibly TRBD1 (6 bases). The CDR3 runs to 15 residues. Per the germline V gene, CDR1 is SGHDN and CDR2 is FVKESK. Trimming stripped 0 bases from V and 6 bases from J, with 14 bases between. The CDR3 DNA follows: TGTGCCAGCAGCCAAGATAGATTCGGGGGCCCTGAAGCTTTCTTT. Its translation is CASSQDRFGGPEAFF.

The V call is TRBV10-1, the J call TRBJ1-1; unclear D gene. Trimming took off 7 bases at V and 0 bases at J, with 6 bases between the two ends. The CDR3 extends over 12 amino acids. Germline V gene sequence: CDR1 WNHNN, CDR2 SYGVQD (reference sequence). CDR3 amino acids: CASISLNTEAFF. For the CDR3, the DNA is TGCGCCAGCATATCATTGAACACTGAAGCTTTCTTT.

The chain recombines TRBV5-1 with TRBJ2-7, with TRBD1 as a possible D gene (6 bases). The CDR3 spans 16 residues. V lost 0 bases to trimming and J lost 3 bases, with 16 bases between them. From germline, CDR1 is SGHRS and CDR2 YFSETQ. CDR3 sequence: CASSLGGRGNVYEQYF. DNA for the CDR3: TGCGCCAGCAGCTTGGGGGGCAGGGGAAACGTCTACGAGCAGTACTTC.

The chain employs TRBV21-1 and TRBJ2-3; no DNA check was done on the table's D call, TRBD2. TRBV21-1 is a known pseudogene. This CDR3 is 18 amino acids long. The CDR3 loop is CASRLLAGGVFGTDTQYF. In nucleotides, the CDR3 is TGTGCCAGCAGGTTACTAGCGGGGGGTGTCTTTGGCACAGATACGCAGTATTTT.